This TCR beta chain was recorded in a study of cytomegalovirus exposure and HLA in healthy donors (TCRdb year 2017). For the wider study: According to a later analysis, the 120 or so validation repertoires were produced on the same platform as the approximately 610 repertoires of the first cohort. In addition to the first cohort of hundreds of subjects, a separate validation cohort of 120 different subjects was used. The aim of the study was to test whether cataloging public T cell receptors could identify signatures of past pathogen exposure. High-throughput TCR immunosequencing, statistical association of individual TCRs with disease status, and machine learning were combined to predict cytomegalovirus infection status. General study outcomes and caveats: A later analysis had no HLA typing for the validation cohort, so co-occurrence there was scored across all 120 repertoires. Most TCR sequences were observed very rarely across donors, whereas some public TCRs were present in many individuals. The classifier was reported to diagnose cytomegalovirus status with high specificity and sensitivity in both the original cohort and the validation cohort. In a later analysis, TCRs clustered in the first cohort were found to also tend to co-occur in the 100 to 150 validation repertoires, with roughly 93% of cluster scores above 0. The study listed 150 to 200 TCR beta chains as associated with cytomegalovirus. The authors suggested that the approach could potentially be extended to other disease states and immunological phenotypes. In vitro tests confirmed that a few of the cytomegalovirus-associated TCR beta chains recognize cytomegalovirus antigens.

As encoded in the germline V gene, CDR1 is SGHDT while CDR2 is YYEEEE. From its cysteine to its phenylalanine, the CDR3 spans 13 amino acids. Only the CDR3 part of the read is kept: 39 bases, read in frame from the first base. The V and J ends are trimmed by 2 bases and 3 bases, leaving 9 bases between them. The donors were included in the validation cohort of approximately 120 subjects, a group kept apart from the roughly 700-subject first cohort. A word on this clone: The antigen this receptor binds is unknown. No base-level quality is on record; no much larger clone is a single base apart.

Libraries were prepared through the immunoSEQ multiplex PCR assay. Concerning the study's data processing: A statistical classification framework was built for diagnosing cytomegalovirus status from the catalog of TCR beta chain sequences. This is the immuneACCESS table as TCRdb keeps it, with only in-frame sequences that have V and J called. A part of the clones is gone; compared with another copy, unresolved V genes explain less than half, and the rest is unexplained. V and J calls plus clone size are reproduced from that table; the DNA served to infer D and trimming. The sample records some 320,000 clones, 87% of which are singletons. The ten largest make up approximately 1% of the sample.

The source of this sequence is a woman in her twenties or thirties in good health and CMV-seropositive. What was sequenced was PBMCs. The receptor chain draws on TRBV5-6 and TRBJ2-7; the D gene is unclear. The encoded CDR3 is CASSFPAGYEQYF. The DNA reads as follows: TGTGCCAGCAGCTTTCCGGCAGGCTACGAGCAGTACTTC.